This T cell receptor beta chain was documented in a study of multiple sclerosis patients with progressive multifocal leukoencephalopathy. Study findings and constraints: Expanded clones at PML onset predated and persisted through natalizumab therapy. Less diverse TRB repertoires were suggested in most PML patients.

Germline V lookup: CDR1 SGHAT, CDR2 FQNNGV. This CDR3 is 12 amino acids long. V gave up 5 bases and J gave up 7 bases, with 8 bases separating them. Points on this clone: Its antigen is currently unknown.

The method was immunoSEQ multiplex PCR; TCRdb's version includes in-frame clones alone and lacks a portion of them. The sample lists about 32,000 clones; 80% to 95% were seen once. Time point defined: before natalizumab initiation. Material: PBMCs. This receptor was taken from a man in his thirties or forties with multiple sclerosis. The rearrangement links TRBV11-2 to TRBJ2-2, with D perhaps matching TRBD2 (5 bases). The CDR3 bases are TGTGCCAGCAGCAACGGGATCGGGGAGCTGTTTTTT. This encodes CASSNGIGELFF.